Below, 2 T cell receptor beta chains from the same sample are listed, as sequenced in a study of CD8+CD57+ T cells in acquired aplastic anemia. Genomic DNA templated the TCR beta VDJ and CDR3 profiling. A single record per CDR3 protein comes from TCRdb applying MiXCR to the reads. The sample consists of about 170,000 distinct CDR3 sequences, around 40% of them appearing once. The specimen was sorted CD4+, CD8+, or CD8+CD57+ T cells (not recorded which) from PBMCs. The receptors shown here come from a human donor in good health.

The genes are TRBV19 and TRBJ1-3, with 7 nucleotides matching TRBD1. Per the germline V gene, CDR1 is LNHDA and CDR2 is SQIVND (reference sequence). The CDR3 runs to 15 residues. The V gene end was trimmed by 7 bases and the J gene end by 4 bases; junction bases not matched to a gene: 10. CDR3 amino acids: CASIQDRVDGNTIYF. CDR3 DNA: TGTGCCAGTATCCAAGACAGGGTCGACGGAAACACCATATATTTT.

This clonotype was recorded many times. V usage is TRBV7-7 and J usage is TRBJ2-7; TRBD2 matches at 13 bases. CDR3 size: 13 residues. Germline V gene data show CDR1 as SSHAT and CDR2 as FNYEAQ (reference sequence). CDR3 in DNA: TGTGCTGTCACTAGCGGGAGGGCTGGCGAGCAGTACTTC. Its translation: CAVTSGRAGEQYF.